Listed below are T cell receptor beta chains from one sample, sequenced in a study of T cells in Graves' hyperthyroidism and ophthalmopathy. TCRdb processed the multiplex PCR reads anew with MiXCR; each CDR3 protein has one entry. There are a few hundred thousand distinct CDR3 sequences in the sample; 46% occur only once, and roughly 20% lies in the top ten. Sequences were obtained from peripheral blood or thyroid tissue (not recorded which). The receptor set was obtained from an adult woman with Graves' disease, either hyperthyroidism or ophthalmopathy (not recorded which). CDR3s include the opening cysteine and the closing phenylalanine or tryptophan. The order of the fields is V gene, clone size, J gene, D gene, CDR3 protein, CDR3 DNA. D genes are given only for firm matches. The size of a clone is reported for some rows only, either as once, few or many, or as a class for expanded clones.

TRBV19	-	TRBJ2-7	-	CASSMVWRKDYEQYF	TGTGCCAGTAGTATGGTGTGGAGGAAGGACTACGAGCAGTACTTC
TRBV29-1	-	TRBJ1-1	-	CSVPQGDNTEAFF	TGCAGCGTACCCCAGGGAGACAACACTGAAGCTTTCTTT
TRBV10-3	many	TRBJ2-6	-	CAISDLGDRVLRGANVLTF	TGTGCCATCAGTGATTTAGGGGACCGTGTGTTGAGAGGGGCCAACGTCCTGACTTTC
TRBV2	many	TRBJ2-5	-	CASRGTAQETQYF	TGTGCCAGCAGAGGGACGGCACAAGAGACCCAGTACTTC
TRBV7-9	-	TRBJ2-5	-	CASSLTPGNQETQYF	TGTGCCAGCAGCTTGACTCCGGGGAACCAAGAGACCCAGTACTTC
TRBV15	-	TRBJ1-2	-	CATSREQDGGHYGYTF	TGTGCCACCAGCAGAGAACAGGATGGGGGCCACTATGGCTACACCTTC
TRBV15	-	TRBJ2-1	TRBD1	CATSRGTGTSEQFF	TGTGCCACCAGCAGAGGGACAGGGACGAGTGAGCAGTTCTTC
TRBV6-1	many	TRBJ2-7	-	CASRTASYEQYF	TGTGCCAGCAGAACAGCCTCCTACGAGCAGTACTTC
TRBV12-3/TRBV12-4	-	TRBJ1-6	-	CASEGFNSPLHF	TGTGCCAGCGAGGGGTTCAATTCACCCCTCCACTTT
TRBV10-3	many	TRBJ2-5	-	CAISESGETQETQYF	TGTGCCATCAGTGAGTCGGGGGAGACACAAGAGACCCAGTACTTC
TRBV10-3	once	TRBJ2-5	-	CARESWGLETQYF	TGTGCTAGGGAGAGTTGGGGGCTGGAGACCCAGTACTTC
TRBV4-1	-	TRBJ1-1	-	CASSQGVRGPEAFF	TGCGCCAGCAGCCAAGGCGTACGAGGTCCTGAAGCTTTCTTT
TRBV4-2	many	TRBJ2-2	-	CASSQVADTNTGELFF	TGTGCCAGCAGCCAAGTAGCTGACACGAACACCGGGGAGCTGTTTTTT
TRBV4-1	once	TRBJ1-5	-	CASSQTENRALSAQPQHF	TGCGCCAGCAGCCAAACTGAAAACCGGGCCCTTTCGGCTCAGCCCCAGCATTTT